Described below is a single T cell receptor beta chain sequence and its context. In the original processing: Reference gene primers were amplified, and this amplification served to estimate nucleated cell counts. Clones were read by immunoSEQ multiplex PCR, and TCRdb kept only the in-frame ones, dropping some. The DNA was the basis for D and trimming; V, J and clone size are from that table. Here the sample spans some 160,000 clones, 78% being singletons. The sample is drawn from a study of blood T cell repertoires in COVID-19. Study summary: Samples came from the United States, Italy and Spain, spanning acute and convalescent COVID-19. PBMCs, B-cell-depleted T cells, or T cells provided the cDNA or gDNA that made up the material.

Between the trimmed V and J ends, which lost 5 bases and 6 bases, there was a span of 14 bases. CDR1 and CDR2 from the germline V gene are DFQATT and SNEGSKA (reference sequence). This CDR3 comprises 13 residues. Sequencing used peripheral blood. The receptor comes from a woman older than 75 with acute or convalescent COVID-19. The chain joins TRBV20-1 to TRBJ2-1; D call uncertain. In DNA, the CDR3 is TGCAGTGCTGGTGGCCCGTTGAGCAATGAGCAGTTCTTC. This sequence encodes CSAGGPLSNEQFF.